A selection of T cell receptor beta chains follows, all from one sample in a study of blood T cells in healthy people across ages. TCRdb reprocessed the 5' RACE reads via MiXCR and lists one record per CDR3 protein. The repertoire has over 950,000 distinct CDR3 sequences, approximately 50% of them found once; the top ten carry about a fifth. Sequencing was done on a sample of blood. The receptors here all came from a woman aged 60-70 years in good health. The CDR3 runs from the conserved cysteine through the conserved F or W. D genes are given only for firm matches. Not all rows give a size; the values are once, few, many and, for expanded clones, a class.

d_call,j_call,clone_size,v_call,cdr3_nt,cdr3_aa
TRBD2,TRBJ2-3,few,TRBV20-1,TGCAGTGCTAGAGATACGGGAGGGCTTCTGACAGATACGCAGTATTTT,CSARDTGGLLTDTQYF
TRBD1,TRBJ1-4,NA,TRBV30,TGTGCCTGGACCCAGGGGGCGATTGAAAAACTGTTTTTT,CAWTQGAIEKLFF
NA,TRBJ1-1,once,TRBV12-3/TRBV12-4,TGTGCCAGCAGTTTTGAGCAGCGGAACACTGAAGCTTTCTTT,CASSFEQRNTEAFF
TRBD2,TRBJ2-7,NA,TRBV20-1,TGCAGTGCCCCTAGCGGGAGGGGATACGAGCAGTACTTC,CSAPSGRGYEQYF
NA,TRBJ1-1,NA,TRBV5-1,TGCGCCTGCAGCACACAGAGGAACACTGAAGCTTTCTTT,CACSTQRNTEAFF
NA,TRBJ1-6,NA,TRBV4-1,TGCGCCAGCAGCCAGAGGCACCCAGGTGATTCACCCCTCCACTTT,CASSQRHPGDSPLHF
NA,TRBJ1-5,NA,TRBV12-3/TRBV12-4,TGTGCCAGCAGTTTTCACTACTCGGGGCAGCATTTT,CASSFHYSGQHF
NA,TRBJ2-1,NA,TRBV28,TGTGCCAGCAGTTTGTTCGCGGAGCAGTTCTTC,CASSLFAEQFF
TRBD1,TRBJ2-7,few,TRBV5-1,TGCGCCAGCAGCCGGACAGGGTGGATCGACGAGCAGTACTTC,CASSRTGWIDEQYF
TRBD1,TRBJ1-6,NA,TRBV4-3,TGCGCCAGCAGCCAAGATTACAGGGGTTCACCCCTCCACTTT,CASSQDYRGSPLHF
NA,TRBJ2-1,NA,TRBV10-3,TGTGCCATCAACCCGTCCCCTACAAAAGCCTACAATGAGCAGTTCTTC,CAINPSPTKAYNEQFF
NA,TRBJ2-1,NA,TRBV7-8,TGTGCCAGCAGCTTAGTCCCTTTCTCGAGGGTATACAATGAGCAGTTCTTC,CASSLVPFSRVYNEQFF
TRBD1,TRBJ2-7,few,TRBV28,TGTGCCAGCAGCACAGGGGCCAACGAGCAGTACTTC,CASSTGANEQYF
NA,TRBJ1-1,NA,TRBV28,TGTGCCAGCAGTTTATTCAGGGTGAACACTGAAGCTTTCTTT,CASSLFRVNTEAFF
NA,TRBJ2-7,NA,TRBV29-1,TGCAGCGTTGAGAGGGGCTCCTGCGAGCAGTACTTC,CSVERGSCEQYF
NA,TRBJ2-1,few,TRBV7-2,TGTGCCAGCAACACAGGGAAGACTAGTGTTTACAATGAGCAGTTCTTC,CASNTGKTSVYNEQFF
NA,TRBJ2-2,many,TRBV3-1,TGTGCCAGCAGCCAATCCGACAGGACACTCACCGGGGAGCTGTTTTTT,CASSQSDRTLTGELFF
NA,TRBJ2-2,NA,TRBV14,TGTGCCAGCAGCCAAGTTTACACCGGGGAGCTGTTTTTT,CASSQVYTGELFF
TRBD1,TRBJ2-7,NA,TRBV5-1,TGCGCCAGCAGCTTGCTCCCTGGGGGACAGGGGGCGCGGGAGCAGTACTTC,CASSLLPGGQGAREQYF
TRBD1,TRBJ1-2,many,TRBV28,TGTGCCAGCAGTTTGTTCGGGACAGGATACGGCTACACCTTC,CASSLFGTGYGYTF
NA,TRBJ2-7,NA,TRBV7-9,TGTGCCAGCAGCTTAGTTGGCATTGGGTCTGAAGAGCAGTACTTC,CASSLVGIGSEEQYF
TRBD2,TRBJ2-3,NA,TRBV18,TGTGCCAGCTCACCTTCCCAACTAGCGGGAGTTGCAGATACGCAGTATTTT,CASSPSQLAGVADTQYF
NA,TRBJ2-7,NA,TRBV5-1,TGCGCCAGCAGCTTTGGATCCCAGGGCGCGGGCTACGAGCAGTACTTC,CASSFGSQGAGYEQYF
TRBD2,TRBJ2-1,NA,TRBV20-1,TGCAGTGCTAGGAGTCGAGTAGCGGGAGCGAACAATGAGCAGTTCTTC,CSARSRVAGANNEQFF
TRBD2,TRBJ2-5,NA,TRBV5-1,TGCGCCAGCAGCTCCGGGACTAGCGGGGTGGTCCAAGAGACCCAGTACTTC,CASSSGTSGVVQETQYF
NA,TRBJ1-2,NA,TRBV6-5,TGTGCCAGCAGTTACGACAGGTTTGGTGGCTACACCTTC,CASSYDRFGGYTF
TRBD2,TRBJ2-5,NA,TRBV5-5,TGTGCCAGCAGCAGCCGGACTAGTAAGGATGAGCAGTACTTC,CASSSRTSKDEQYF
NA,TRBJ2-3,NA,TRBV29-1,TGCAGCGTTGACGGGACTTTAGATACGCGGTATTTT,CSVDGTLDTRYF
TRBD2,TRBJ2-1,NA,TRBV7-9,TGTGCCAGCAGCTCGGGACTAGCGGCGTCGGAGCAGTTCTTC,CASSSGLAASEQFF
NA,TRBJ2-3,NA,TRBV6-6,TGTGCCAGCAGTGACGGGTCGACCATCGGCGATACGCAGTATTTT,CASSDGSTIGDTQYF